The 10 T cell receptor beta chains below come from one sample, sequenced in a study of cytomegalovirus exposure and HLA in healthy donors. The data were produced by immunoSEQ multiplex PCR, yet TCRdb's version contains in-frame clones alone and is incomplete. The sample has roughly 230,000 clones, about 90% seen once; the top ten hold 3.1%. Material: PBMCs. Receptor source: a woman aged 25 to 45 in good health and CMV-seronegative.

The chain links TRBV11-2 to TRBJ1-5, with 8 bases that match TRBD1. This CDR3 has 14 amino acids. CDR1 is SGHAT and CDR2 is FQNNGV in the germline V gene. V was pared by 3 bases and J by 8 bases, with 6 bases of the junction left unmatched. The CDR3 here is CASSLGTGGEPQHF. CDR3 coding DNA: TGTGCCAGCAGCTTGGGGACAGGCGGTGAGCCCCAGCATTTT. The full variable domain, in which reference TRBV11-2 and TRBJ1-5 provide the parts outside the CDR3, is EAGVAQSPRYKIIEKRQSVAFWCNPISGHATLYWYQQILGQGPKLLIQFQNNGVVDDSQLPKDRFSAERLKGVDSTLKIQPAKLEDSAVYLCASSLGTGGEPQHFGDGTRLSIL.

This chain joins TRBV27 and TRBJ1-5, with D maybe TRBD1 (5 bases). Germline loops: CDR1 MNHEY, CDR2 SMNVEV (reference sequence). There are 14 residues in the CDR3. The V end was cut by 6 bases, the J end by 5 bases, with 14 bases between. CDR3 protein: CASRRGRTDQPQHF. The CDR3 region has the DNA TGTGCCAGCAGGAGGGGTAGAACGGATCAGCCCCAGCATTTT.

The CDR3 loop is CASRTTGGLAGASPYEQYF. For the CDR3, the DNA is TGTGCCAGCAGAACTACCGGGGGACTAGCGGGAGCGTCCCCCTACGAGCAGTACTTC. The chain combines TRBV5-5 with TRBJ2-7; 14 bases match TRBD2. Germline V gene lookup returns CDR1 SGHKS and CDR2 YYEKEE (reference sequence). V lost 5 bases to trimming and J lost 2 bases; unmatched junction nucleotides: 15. The CDR3 totals 19 residues.

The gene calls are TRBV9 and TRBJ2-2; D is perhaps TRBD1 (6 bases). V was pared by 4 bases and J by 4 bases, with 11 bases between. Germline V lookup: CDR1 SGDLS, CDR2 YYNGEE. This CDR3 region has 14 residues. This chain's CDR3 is CASSPWGLTGELFF. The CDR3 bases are TGTGCCAGCAGCCCTTGGGGGCTCACCGGGGAGCTGTTTTTT.

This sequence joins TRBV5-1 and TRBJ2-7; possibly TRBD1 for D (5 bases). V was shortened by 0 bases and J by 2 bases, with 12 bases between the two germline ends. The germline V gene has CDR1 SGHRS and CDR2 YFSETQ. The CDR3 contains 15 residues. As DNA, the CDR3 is TGCGCCAGCAGCTTGGGCAATCAGGGTGCCTACGAGCAGTACTTC. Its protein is CASSLGNQGAYEQYF. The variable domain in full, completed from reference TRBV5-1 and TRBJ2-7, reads KAGVTQTPRYLIKTRGQQVTLSCSPISGHRSVSWYQQTPGQGLQFLFEYFSETQRNKGNFPGRFSGRQFSNSRSEMNVSTLELGDSALYLCASSLGNQGAYEQYFGPGTRLTVT.

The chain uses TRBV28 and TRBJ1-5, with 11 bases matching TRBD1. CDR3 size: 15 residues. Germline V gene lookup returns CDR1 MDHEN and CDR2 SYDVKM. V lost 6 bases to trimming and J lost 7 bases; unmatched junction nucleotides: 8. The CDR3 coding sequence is TGTGCCAGCAGGCGGACAGGGGGCCTTTTGCAGCCCCAGCATTTT. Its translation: CASRRTGGLLQPQHF.

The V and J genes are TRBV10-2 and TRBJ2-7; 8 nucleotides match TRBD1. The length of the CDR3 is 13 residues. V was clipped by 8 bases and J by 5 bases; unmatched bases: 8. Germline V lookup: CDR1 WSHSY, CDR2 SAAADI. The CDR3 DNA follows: TGCGCCAGCCGAGGACAGGGCGGCCACGAGCAGTACTTC. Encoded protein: CASRGQGGHEQYF.

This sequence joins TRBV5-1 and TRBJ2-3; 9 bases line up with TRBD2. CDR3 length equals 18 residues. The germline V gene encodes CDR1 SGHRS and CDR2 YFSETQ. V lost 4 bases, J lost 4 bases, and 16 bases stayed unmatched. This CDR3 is CASSGGIPGLASADTQYF. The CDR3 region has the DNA TGCGCCAGCAGCGGAGGTATACCGGGACTAGCATCGGCAGATACGCAGTATTTT.

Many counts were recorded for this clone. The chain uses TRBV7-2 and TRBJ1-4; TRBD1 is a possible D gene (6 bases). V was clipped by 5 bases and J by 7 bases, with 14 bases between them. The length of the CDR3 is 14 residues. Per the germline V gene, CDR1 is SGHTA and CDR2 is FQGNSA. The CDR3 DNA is TGTGCCAGCAGCGCAAACAGGGTTGGTGAAAAACTGTTTTTT. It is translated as CASSANRVGEKLFF.

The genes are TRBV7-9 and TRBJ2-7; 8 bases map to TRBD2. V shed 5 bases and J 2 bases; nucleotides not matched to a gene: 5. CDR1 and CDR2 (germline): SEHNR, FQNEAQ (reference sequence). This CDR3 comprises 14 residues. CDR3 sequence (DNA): TGTGCCAGCAGCCCACTAGCGGACACCTACGAGCAGTACTTC. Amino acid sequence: CASSPLADTYEQYF.